The 7 T cell receptor beta chains presented below share a single source sample, sequenced in a study of blood T cells in healthy people across ages. Using a J-beta primer mix together with a sample-barcoded 5' primer, a second PCR was run for roughly 7 to 12 cycles. TCRdb reanalysed the 5' RACE reads using MiXCR and keeps one entry per CDR3 protein. The sample carries roughly 2 million distinct CDR3 sequences, 40% to 55% recorded once. The sample consisted of blood. Every receptor here comes from a woman aged 40 to 55 in good health.

At least ten counts were recorded for this clonotype. The rearrangement uses TRBV29-1 and TRBJ2-7; D is tentatively TRBD1 or TRBD2 (7 bases each). CDR3 length: 13 amino acids. CDR1 is SQVTM, CDR2 ANQGSEA, per germline. The germline V and J ends were trimmed by 4 bases and 3 bases, with 13 bases remaining between them. The CDR3 coding sequence is TGCAGCGTTGCAGGGGGAGGGGACTACGAGCAGTACTTC. The encoded protein is CSVAGGGDYEQYF.

The rearrangement links TRBV10-3 to TRBJ1-4, with D possibly matching TRBD1 (5 bases). The CDR3 contains 15 residues. Germline assignment: CDR1 ENHRY and CDR2 SYGVKD. Trimming stripped 4 bases from V and 4 bases from J, with 13 bases between. CDR3 in DNA: TGTGCCATCAGTGCGGGCTATGGGGGTAATGAAAAACTGTTTTTT. Protein sequence: CAISAGYGGNEKLFF.

V and J are TRBV4-3 and TRBJ2-5; D is ambiguous. There are 13 residues in the CDR3. V dropped 1 base and J dropped 5 bases, with 8 bases sitting between them. Germline V gene lookup returns CDR1 LGHNA and CDR2 YSLEER. The CDR3 DNA follows: TGCGCCAGCAGCCAAGTTTTCCGGGAGACCCAGTACTTC. This translates into CASSQVFRETQYF.

The J gene is TRBJ2-1, the V gene TRBV20-1, with D possibly called TRBD1 or TRBD2 (6 bases each). The CDR3 totals 16 residues. V was trimmed by 2 bases and J by 4 bases, leaving 18 bases between them. From germline, CDR1 is DFQATT and CDR2 SNEGSKA (reference sequence). The CDR3 region has the DNA TGCAGTGCTAGATTACGGGGGCCAACAGGGTACAATGAGCAGTTCTTC. Protein: CSARLRGPTGYNEQFF.

This clonotype was detected only a few times. The rearrangement joins TRBV27 to TRBJ2-5; possible D gene TRBD1, 5 bases. The V gene lost 3 bases and the J gene lost 4 bases, with 12 bases spanning the gap. The CDR3 consists of 14 residues. The germline CDR1 and CDR2 sequences are MNHEY and SMNVEV (reference sequence). The chain's CDR3 is CASSLLGRLETQYF. CDR3 sequence (DNA): TGTGCCAGCAGTTTGCTGGGGCGGTTAGAGACCCAGTACTTC.

The chain employs TRBV20-1 and TRBJ1-2; D perhaps matches TRBD1 (6 bases). The CDR3 spans 12 residues. The germline V and J ends were trimmed by 5 bases and 0 bases, with 7 bases remaining between them. The germline V gene encodes CDR1 DFQATT and CDR2 SNEGSKA (reference sequence). CDR3 sequence (DNA): TGCAGTGCTGGACAGCCTAACTATGGCTACACCTTC. Its protein product is CSAGQPNYGYTF.

The rearrangement links TRBV27 to TRBJ1-4; TRBD1 matches 7 bases. The CDR3 spans 15 residues. V shed 2 bases and J 7 bases; nucleotides not matched to a gene: 7. Germline V gives CDR1 MNHEY, CDR2 SMNVEV (reference sequence). The CDR3 DNA reads TGTGCCAGCAGTTTAGGACAGGCCGGGGGTGAAAAACTGTTTTTT. Translation: CASSLGQAGGEKLFF.